The following is a T cell receptor (beta chain) sequence with its context. The antigen is undetermined. The CDR3 carries no conserved terminal phenylalanine or tryptophan, so it likely arises from a read error. It is unclear where the CDR3 begins or ends on the DNA, so no DNA is shown, and the CDR3 is as TCRdb lists it. CDR1 and CDR2 (germline): SNHLY, FYNNEI. Including both end residues, the CDR3 is 13 amino acids long. The sample is drawn from a study of T cell responses to AZD1222 COVID-19 vaccine. Overall study findings and caveats: No repertoire was sampled before or during the peak T cell response, only after it. Spike-specific TCR breadth and depth were elevated following two AZD1222 doses.

Profiled with immunoSEQ multiplex PCR; TCRdb holds only in-frame clones, not every one. The repertoire holds about 110,000 clones, with roughly nine tenths as singletons. This rearrangement joins TRBV2 to TRBJ1-2; the listed D gene, TRBD1, was not tested against the DNA. The receptor's source is an adult in good health. The sequenced sample was peripheral blood, obtained on day 0 of AZD1222 vaccination. The CDR3 here is CASSEANTGTGSY.